Presented here are 18 T cell receptor beta chains from one specimen sequenced in a study of vaccination effects on CD4 cells after COVID-19. Within the ViraFEST assay, antigen-specific CD4+ T cells underwent expansion with viral peptide pools prior to sequencing. Scientists isolated CD4+ T cells after a roughly ten-day culture period ended. Nucleocapsid antibodies were negative in the vaccine recipients, who had never had SARS-CoV-2 infection. Assay: immunoSEQ multiplex PCR; the TCRdb copy retains only in-frame clones and omits some. Among about 37,000 clones, around 66% were seen once, and the ten largest hold about 15%. The antigens for these receptors are not known. Sequencing used CD4+ T cells from PBMCs cultured with HCoV-OC43 spike peptides, obtained before COVID-19 vaccination. Subset specified: HCoV-OC43 spike overlapping peptide pool stimulation. Receptors originate from a human donor who received a COVID-19 vaccine.

The chain joins TRBV5-6 to TRBJ2-1; D is ambiguous. The ends were cut back, 4 bases at V and 7 bases at J, with 9 bases in the middle. Germline assignment: CDR1 SGHDT and CDR2 YYEEEE. The CDR3 is 12 amino acids. The CDR3 DNA reads TGTGCCAGCAGCCGGTTTTGGAATGAGCAGTTCTTC. Residues: CASSRFWNEQFF.

This clone was counted between two and nine times. J is TRBJ1-3 and V is TRBV13, with D maybe TRBD1 (5 bases). With 6 bases removed from V and 0 bases from J, the gap between germline ends came to 12 bases. Germline V gene lookup returns CDR1 PRHDT and CDR2 FYEKMQ (reference sequence). This CDR3 is built from 15 residues. The CDR3 sequence: CASRKAGNSGNTIYF. The CDR3 DNA sequence: TGTGCCAGCAGAAAAGCAGGGAACTCTGGAAACACCATATATTTT.

This rearrangement joins TRBV18 to TRBJ2-1, with 11 bases identical to TRBD2. V gave up 6 bases and J gave up 9 bases; unmatched junction bases: 7. Germline loops: CDR1 KGHSH, CDR2 LQKENI. This CDR3 has 14 residues. As DNA, the CDR3 is TGTGCCAGCTCCCCGACTAGCGGGATGGGTGAGCAGTTCTTC. It encodes CASSPTSGMGEQFF. Complete variable domain (other parts from reference TRBV18 and TRBJ2-1): NAGVMQNPRHLVRRRGQEARLRCSPMKGHSHVYWYRQLPEEGLKFMVYLQKENIIDESGMPKERFSAEFPKEGPSILRIQQVVRGDSAAYFCASSPTSGMGEQFFGPGTRLTVL.

The table lists this clone with a few counts. The chain is built from TRBV19 and TRBJ2-3, with 8 bases matching TRBD1. Germline lookup yields CDR1 LNHDA and CDR2 SQIVND (reference sequence). V lost 2 bases to trimming and J lost 6 bases; unmatched junction nucleotides: 7. The CDR3 has 15 residues. The CDR3 region has the DNA TGTGCCAGTAGTATATCGGGACAGGTTATGGATACGCAGTATTTT. Its protein product is CASSISGQVMDTQYF.

The CDR3 DNA is TGTGCCAGCACTTTGACTGAGAACACTGAAGCTTTCTTT. Protein: CASTLTENTEAFF. V gene TRBV2 combines with J gene TRBJ1-1; no clear D. Trimming took 7 bases from V and 1 from J, leaving 10 bases between them. CDR1 and CDR2 (germline): SNHLY, FYNNEI. The CDR3 is 13 amino acids.

This clone came up a few times. This rearrangement joins TRBV6-5 to TRBJ1-4; 8 nucleotides agree with TRBD1. The CDR3 is 14 residues long. The V gene end was trimmed by 6 bases and the J gene end by 6 bases; junction bases not matched to a gene: 6. CDR1 is MNHEY, CDR2 SVGAGI, per germline. CDR3 loop: CASSRTGSDEKLFF. In DNA form, the CDR3 reads TGTGCCAGCAGCAGGACAGGGTCGGATGAAAAACTGTTTTTT.

The chain combines TRBV12-3 or TRBV12-4 with TRBJ1-1, with a tentative D call TRBD1 (5 bases). V was shortened by 3 bases and J by 6 bases, with 11 bases between the two germline ends. The CDR3 has 13 amino acids. CDR3 bases: TGTGCCAGCAGTTTGGGGGGTCTGGCTGAAGCTTTCTTT. It is translated as CASSLGGLAEAFF.

This clone is a singleton in its sample. The V and J genes are TRBV18 and TRBJ1-3; D uncertain. This CDR3 contains 16 residues. V lost 0 bases to trimming and J lost 2 bases, with 11 bases between them. Looked up from germline, CDR1 is KGHSH and CDR2 is LQKENI. Here the CDR3 DNA reads TGTGCCAGCTCACCACCCGTCAGTTCCGCTGGAAACACCATATATTTT. Its protein is CASSPPVSSAGNTIYF.

This chain connects TRBV6-4 to TRBJ2-1, with 8 bases aligning to TRBD2. Germline CDR1 MRHNA, CDR2 SNTAGT. The CDR3 consists of 15 residues. V gave up 7 bases and J gave up 0 bases; unmatched junction bases: 5. CDR3: CASTKTSDSYNEQFF. The CDR3 DNA reads TGTGCCAGCACCAAGACTAGCGACTCCTACAATGAGCAGTTCTTC.

In its sample, this clone was seen a few times. V and J are TRBV24-1 and TRBJ1-1; the D gene is possibly TRBD1 (6 bases). Trimming cost V 10 bases and J 7 bases, with 15 bases left between them. The CDR3 extends over 12 amino acids. CDR1 is KGHDR, CDR2 SFDVKD, per germline. As DNA, the CDR3 is TGTGCCACTCGTAACAGGGCCGGTGAAGCTTTCTTT. Encoded protein: CATRNRAGEAFF.

V gene TRBV4-1 combines with J gene TRBJ2-6; 13 nucleotides match TRBD2. The CDR3 spans 17 residues. Germline CDR1 and CDR2: MGHRA and YSYEKL. J gave up 4 bases and V 3 bases, and 3 bases lay outside the gene matches. CDR3 coding DNA: TGCGCCAGCAGCCAGACTAGCGGGAGGAACGGGGCCAACGTCCTGACTTTC. It specifies CASSQTSGRNGANVLTF.

This CDR3 is CATSDPSTGQAYIQYF. The DNA for the CDR3 is TGTGCCACCAGTGATCCCTCGACAGGCCAGGCGTACATTCAGTACTTC. The chain combines TRBV24-1 with TRBJ2-4; tentatively, D is TRBD1 (6 bases). CDR1 is KGHDR and CDR2 is SFDVKD in the germline V gene. The CDR3 spans 16 residues. Between the trimmed V and J ends, which lost 3 bases and 8 bases, there was a span of 19 bases.

This chain links TRBV7-9 with TRBJ2-2; weak D call: TRBD1 (5 bases). This CDR3 has 15 amino acids. V lost 5 bases to trimming and J lost 7 bases, with 17 bases between them. CDR1 is SEHNR, CDR2 FQNEAQ, per germline (reference sequence). The CDR3 nucleotides read TGTGCCAGCAGCGGCCTTTGGGGCCGAGGCGGGGAGCTGTTTTTT. Encoded protein: CASSGLWGRGGELFF.

J is TRBJ2-5 and V is TRBV18; D is undetermined. The CDR3 sequence is 15 residues long. Trimming took off 1 base at V and 1 base at J, with 10 bases between the two ends. Germline CDR1 reads KGHSH; CDR2 reads LQKENI. The CDR3 is CASSPLLIPQETQYF. CDR3 sequence (DNA): TGTGCCAGCTCACCACTGTTAATACCCCAAGAGACCCAGTACTTC.

V usage is TRBV6-5 and J usage is TRBJ1-2; unclear D gene. Trimming removed 8 bases at V and 1 base at J, with 5 bases between. The length of the CDR3 is 11 residues. Germline V lookup: CDR1 MNHEY, CDR2 SVGAGI. The CDR3 nucleotides are TGTGCCAGCGGGTTTAACTATGGCTACACCTTC. Encoded protein: CASGFNYGYTF.

This chain connects TRBV4-1 to TRBJ1-3, with D tentatively TRBD1 (6 bases). Trimming cost V 3 bases and J 2 bases, with 11 bases left between them. CDR3 length: 15 residues. CDR1 and CDR2 (germline): MGHRA, YSYEKL. CDR3 in DNA: TGCGCCAGCAGCCAGGGGGGGCTCACTGGAAACACCATATATTTT. Protein: CASSQGGLTGNTIYF.

This rearrangement joins TRBV5-8 to TRBJ2-7; D is ambiguous. Germline values: CDR1 SGHTS, CDR2 YDEGEE. The V gene lost 0 bases and the J gene lost 2 bases, with 9 bases spanning the gap. The length of the CDR3 is 14 residues. The CDR3 loop is CASSLVAVTYEQYF. The CDR3 region has the DNA TGTGCCAGCAGCTTGGTCGCAGTCACCTACGAGCAGTACTTC.

In this sample, this clone turned up once. The chain recombines TRBV29-1 with TRBJ2-2; TRBD1 agrees at 9 bases. This CDR3 is built from 14 residues. The J segment lost 6 bases and the V segment lost 5 bases, leaving 7 bases of the junction unmatched. From germline, CDR1 is SQVTM and CDR2 ANQGSEA. The CDR3: CSVISDRGAGELFF. As DNA, the CDR3 is TGCAGCGTTATTTCCGACAGGGGGGCCGGGGAGCTGTTTTTT.